A single sample gave rise to the 20 T cell receptor beta chains below, sequenced in a study of identical twins. TCRdb reprocessed the 5' RACE reads via MiXCR and lists one record per CDR3 protein. The table includes over 550,000 distinct CDR3 sequences, 7.1% detected once. These sequences were also reported in another study, on yellow fever vaccine responses in identical twins.

Sequencing was done on a sample of PBMCs. Every receptor here comes from a young woman in good health.

This clonotype was recorded a few times. This chain joins TRBV12-3 or TRBV12-4 and TRBJ2-3; D gene uncertain. V was clipped by 7 bases and J by 2 bases, with 16 bases between them. This CDR3 has 15 amino acids. The CDR3 DNA reads as TGTGCCAGCATTCGGACGTCTCTATACACAGATACGCAGTATTTT. Translating gives CASIRTSLYTDTQYF.

In its sample, this clonotype was seen a few times. V gene TRBV5-1 combines with J gene TRBJ2-2; D might be TRBD1 (5 bases). The CDR3 has 18 amino acids. Germline CDR1 is SGHRS and CDR2 is YFSETQ. V was trimmed by 0 bases and J by 4 bases, leaving 19 bases between them. The CDR3 spells CASSLVSFGQGVTGELFF. CDR3 DNA sequence: TGCGCCAGCAGCTTGGTGTCTTTCGGCCAGGGTGTCACCGGGGAGCTGTTTTTT.

This clonotype appeared a few times. V gene TRBV11-1 combines with J gene TRBJ2-3; tentative D call: TRBD1 (6 bases). Germline-derived CDR1 and CDR2 are SGHAT and FQDESV (reference sequence). The CDR3 sequence is 20 residues long. The ends were cut back, 2 bases at V and 4 bases at J, with 28 bases in the middle. CDR3 sequence reads: CASSLRKRWGPNLSADTQYF. The CDR3, as DNA: TGTGCCAGCAGCTTAAGGAAAAGATGGGGGCCTAACCTTAGCGCAGATACGCAGTATTTT. Variable domain in full (rest from reference TRBV11-1 and TRBJ2-3): EAEVAQSPRYKITEKSQAVAFWCDPISGHATLYWYRQILGQGPELLVQFQDESVVDDSQLPKDRFSAERLKGVDSTLKIQPAELGDSAMYLCASSLRKRWGPNLSADTQYFGPGTRLTVL.

This clonotype has just a few counts. The chain uses TRBV4-1 and TRBJ2-7; 7 bases are a match to TRBD1. CDR3 length equals 15 residues. The J segment lost 4 bases and the V segment lost 4 bases, leaving 10 bases of the junction unmatched. Germline V gene lookup returns CDR1 MGHRA and CDR2 YSYEKL. The CDR3 DNA sequence: TGCGCCAGCAGCCTTACTCCGGGACAGCGTTACGAGCAGTACTTC. Its translation: CASSLTPGQRYEQYF.

The chain joins TRBV6-1 to TRBJ2-7; possibly TRBD2 for D (5 bases). Germline CDR1 is MNHNS and CDR2 is SASEGT. The V gene lost 6 bases and the J gene lost 1 base, with 16 bases spanning the gap. The CDR3 runs 15 residues. The CDR3 region is CASRRREDSSYEQYV. CDR3 nucleotide sequence: TGTGCCAGCAGGAGGAGAGAGGACTCTTCCTACGAGCAGTACGTC.

This clonotype turned up a few times. The chain links TRBV7-8 to TRBJ2-5; TRBD1 matches at 7 bases. The CDR3 extends over 13 amino acids. J gave up 4 bases and V 5 bases, and 4 bases lay outside the gene matches. Germline V lookup: CDR1 SGHVS, CDR2 FQNEAQ. For the CDR3, the DNA is TGTGCCAGCAGCGTCAGGGGGAGAGAGACCCAGTACTTC. Its protein is CASSVRGRETQYF. Looking up the rest from reference TRBV7-8 and TRBJ2-5 gives the full variable domain: GAGVSQSPRYKVAKRGQDVALRCDPISGHVSLFWYQQALGQGPEFLTYFQNEAQLDKSGLPSDRFFAERPEGSVSTLKIQRTQQEDSAVYLCASSVRGRETQYFGPGTRLLVL.

This clonotype was seen repeatedly, ten times or more. V and J are TRBV12-3 or TRBV12-4 and TRBJ2-5; D is perhaps TRBD1 or TRBD2 (6 bases each). V lost 4 bases and J lost 5, with 20 bases in between. The CDR3 consists of 16 residues. CDR3 bases: TGTGCCAGCAGTTCCGCTCACCTAGCGAGGGGGGAGACCCAGTACTTC. This gives the protein CASSSAHLARGETQYF.

J is TRBJ2-7 and V is TRBV9; 8 bases line up with TRBD1. CDR3 size: 19 residues. Germline CDR1 is SGDLS and CDR2 is YYNGEE. The ends lost 0 bases at V and 2 bases at J; junction bases unmatched: 16. The CDR3 nucleotides are TGTGCCAGCAGCGTAGAATTCGGACGACAGGGGCCAAACCCCTACGAGCAGTACGTC. This encodes CASSVEFGRQGPNPYEQYV.

This clonotype was seen at least ten times. This sequence joins TRBV12-3 or TRBV12-4 and TRBJ1-5; the D is unclear. The CDR3 is made up of 13 amino acids. V gave up 3 bases and J gave up 12 bases, with 15 bases separating them. For the CDR3, the DNA is TGTGCCAGCAGTTTTGTTCCCATTAAGGGCCAGCATTTT. The encoded protein is CASSFVPIKGQHF.

This clonotype has just a few counts. The chain has TRBV28 and TRBJ2-2, with D perhaps TRBD1 (6 bases). Germline CDR1 and CDR2: MDHEN and SYDVKM. V lost 5 bases, J lost 7 bases, and 11 bases lay in between. The CDR3 has 13 residues. DNA for the CDR3: TGTGCCAGCAGTATCAGGGGTCACGGGGAGCTGTTTTTT. Its protein is CASSIRGHGELFF.

This clonotype was seen repeatedly, ten times or more. The rearrangement uses TRBV10-3 and TRBJ2-1, with 10 bases fitting TRBD2. The CDR3 covers 15 residues. The germline CDR1 and CDR2 sequences are ENHRY and SYGVKD. The V gene end was trimmed by 4 bases and the J gene end by 6 bases; junction bases not matched to a gene: 6. DNA of the CDR3: TGTGCCATCAGTGCAAGCGGGGGGGCCATCAATGAGCAGTTCTTC. This sequence encodes CAISASGGAINEQFF.

V usage is TRBV24-1 and J usage is TRBJ2-3; possibly TRBD1 for D (5 bases). Germline-derived CDR1 and CDR2 are KGHDR and SFDVKD. The V and J ends lost 4 bases and 0 bases respectively, with 19 bases between them. This CDR3 contains 18 residues. The chain's CDR3 is CATSDSPSRVRSTDTQYF. The CDR3 DNA follows: TGTGCCACCAGTGACTCCCCGTCCAGGGTGAGGAGCACAGATACGCAGTATTTT.

CDR3 in amino acids: CASSGLLLSTDTQYF. DNA for the CDR3: TGTGCCAGCAGTGGACTGTTACTTAGCACAGATACGCAGTATTTT. The V and J genes are TRBV6-1 and TRBJ2-3; D is unclear. V shed 4 bases and J shed 0 bases, with 11 bases lying between them. CDR1 is MNHNS and CDR2 is SASEGT in the germline V gene. CDR3 length: 15 residues.

In this sample, this clonotype turned up many times. This sequence joins TRBV5-1 and TRBJ2-5, with 7 bases aligning to TRBD2. The CDR3 runs to 14 residues. V trimming: 4 bases; J trimming: 3 bases; junction bases outside the gene matches: 6. In germline, CDR1 is SGHRS, CDR2 YFSETQ. The CDR3 bases are TGCGCCAGCAGCAACCGGGGGGAAAAAGAGACCCAGTACTTC. It translates to CASSNRGEKETQYF.

This clonotype occurred a few times. V usage is TRBV20-1 and J usage is TRBJ2-1, with 13 bases fitting TRBD2. V shed 6 bases, J shed 3 bases, and the junction held 5 bases outside the gene matches. Germline V gene lookup returns CDR1 DFQATT and CDR2 SNEGSKA (reference sequence). The CDR3 consists of 15 residues. CDR3 in amino acids: CSATTSGGIYNEQFF. In DNA, the CDR3 is TGCAGTGCAACGACTAGCGGGGGGATCTACAATGAGCAGTTCTTC.

The V and J genes are TRBV6-4 and TRBJ2-2; D is possibly TRBD2 (5 bases). The V end was cut by 3 bases, the J end by 9 bases, with 11 bases between. CDR3 length: 13 amino acids. Germline V gives CDR1 MRHNA, CDR2 SNTAGT. Here the CDR3 DNA reads TGTGCCAGCAGTGATCCGGGGATCTGGGAGCTGTTTTTT. Amino acid sequence: CASSDPGIWELFF.

The sample holds many counts of this clonotype. This chain uses TRBV27 with TRBJ2-1; D remains unclear. V lost 5 bases and J 5 bases, leaving 10 bases between the germline ends. Germline V gene lookup returns CDR1 MNHEY and CDR2 SMNVEV (reference sequence). There are 13 residues in the CDR3. DNA of the CDR3: TGTGCCAGCAGTAGACCTTGGGACAATGAGCAGTTCTTC. Translation: CASSRPWDNEQFF.

A word on this clonotype: One junction end disagrees with the germline gene, perhaps due to a read error. J is TRBJ2-2 and V is TRBV3-1; 8 positions agree with TRBD1. The germline V gene encodes CDR1 LGHDT and CDR2 YNNKEL (reference sequence). The CDR3 contains 15 residues. The chain's CDR3 is CASCHLDRGTGELFF. The CDR3 DNA reads TGTGCCAGCTGCCACCTAGACAGGGGCACCGGGGAGCTGTTTTTT.

As for this clonotype: This sequence may be a read error, since a much larger clone differs from it by one base. This chain joins TRBV7-7 and TRBJ2-1, with D tentatively TRBD2 (6 bases). CDR1 is SSHAT and CDR2 is FNYEAQ in the germline V gene (reference sequence). Deletions cut 6 bases from V and 8 bases from J, with 20 bases between. The CDR3 has 15 residues. The CDR3 DNA follows: TGTGCCAGCAGTTCAGCCGGGACTGGGATTGATGAGCAGTTCTTC. Its translation is CASSSAGTGIDEQFF.

The sample holds a few counts of this clonotype. The V call is TRBV5-1, the J call TRBJ2-7; D is uncertain. Trimming left V 2 bases short and J 2 bases short, with 14 bases between. The CDR3 covers 15 residues. Germline CDR1 SGHRS, CDR2 YFSETQ. The DNA for the CDR3 is TGCGCCAGCAGCTTTTTAAGTAGTTCCACCTACGAGCAGTACTTC. Translating it yields CASSFLSSSTYEQYF.